This entry describes one T cell receptor beta chain. The data are from a study of blood T cell repertoires in COVID-19. Methods used by the authors: By means of reference gene primer amplification, nucleated cell counts were estimated. The repertoire was sequenced with immunoSEQ multiplex PCR; TCRdb's copy has only in-frame clones and lacks some. V and J calls and clone size are copied from that table; D and trimming were computed from the DNA. In the table there are 250,000 to 300,000 clones, 60% to 75% of which are singletons. The V end was cut by 7 bases, the J end by 4 bases, with 11 bases between. Germline lookup yields CDR1 SQVTM and CDR2 ANQGSEA. The CDR3 consists of 13 residues.

The receptor was derived from a woman of 80 years or more with acute or convalescent COVID-19. The chain recombines TRBV29-1 with TRBJ1-6; tentative D call: TRBD1 (6 bases). The specimen was peripheral blood. For the CDR3, the DNA is TGCAGCGCCAGGACAGATTATAATTCACCCCTCCACTTT. Translated: CSARTDYNSPLHF. The full variable domain, completed using reference TRBV29-1 and TRBJ1-6, is SAVISQKPSRDICQRGTSLTIQCQVDSQVTMMFWYRQQPGQSLTLIATANQGSEATYESGFVIDKFPISRPNLTFSTLTVSNMSPEDSSIYLCSARTDYNSPLHFGNGTRLTVT.